The 2 T cell receptor beta chains given below trace back to one sample, sequenced in a study of T cells in women clearing cervical HPV infection. Libraries were prepared by immunoSEQ multiplex PCR; TCRdb keeps only in-frame clonotypes and omits some of them. The sample totals about 16,000 clones; its top ten clones hold approximately 10%. The sequenced sample consisted of blood buffy coat. Receptors originate from a woman aged 18 to 75 with a cervical HPV16 infection that either progressed to CIN3+ or cleared (not recorded which).

Comment on this clone: Read coverage stops 3 residues before the CDR3 terminus; the germline J gene supplies the remainder. The chain uses TRBV14 and TRBJ1-5; D possibly corresponds to TRBD1 (6 bases). Trimming removed 5 bases at V and 2 bases at J, with 10 bases between. The length of the CDR3 is 14 residues. Germline V gene data show CDR1 as SGHDN and CDR2 as FVKESK. The CDR3 spells CASSEQGGNQPQHF. The part of the CDR3 DNA that was read is TGTGCCAGCAGCGAACAGGGCGGCAATCAGCCC.

In the case of this clone: The read gets to within 3 residues of the CDR3 end, and the germline J gene fills in the rest. This rearrangement joins TRBV7-2 to TRBJ2-5, with D perhaps matching TRBD1 (5 bases). Germline CDR1 is SGHTA and CDR2 is FQGNSA. V lost 1 base and J 5 bases, leaving 14 bases between the germline ends. The CDR3 has 15 residues. The CDR3 bases that were read are TGTGCCAGCAGCTTAGTTGGCAGGGTAGAGGAGACC. As protein: CASSLVGRVEET. The entire CDR3 protein is CASSLVGRVEETQYF.